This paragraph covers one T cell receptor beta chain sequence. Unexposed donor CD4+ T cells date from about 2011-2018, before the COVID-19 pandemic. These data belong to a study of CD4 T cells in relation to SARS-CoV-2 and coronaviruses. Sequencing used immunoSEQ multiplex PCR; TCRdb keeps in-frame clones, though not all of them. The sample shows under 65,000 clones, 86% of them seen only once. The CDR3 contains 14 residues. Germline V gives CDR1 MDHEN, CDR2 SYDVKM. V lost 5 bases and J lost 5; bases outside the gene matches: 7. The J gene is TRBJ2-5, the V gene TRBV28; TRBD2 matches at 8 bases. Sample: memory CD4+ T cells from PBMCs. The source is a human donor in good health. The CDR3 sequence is CASSTYSGGETQYF. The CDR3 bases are TGTGCCAGCAGTACCTACTCGGGAGGGGAGACCCAGTACTTC.